This entry lists 11 T cell receptor beta chains sequenced from one sample in a study of blood T cells in healthy people across ages. Then a second PCR, running roughly 7 to 12 cycles, was carried out with a sample-barcoded 5' primer and a J-beta primer mix. One entry per CDR3 protein results from TCRdb running MiXCR on the 5' RACE reads. The sample lists roughly 2 million distinct CDR3 sequences, about 49% seen once, with approximately 2% in the top ten. The sequenced material came from blood. Receptor source: a woman aged 40 to 55 in good health.

V is TRBV29-1 and J is TRBJ2-4; TRBD1 matches 10 bases. The CDR3 is 13 amino acids. The trim removed 6 bases at V and 13 bases at J, leaving 12 bases unmatched. Germline CDR1 reads SQVTM; CDR2 reads ANQGSEA. CDR3 nucleotide sequence: TGCAGCGTCTTAGCGACAGGGGGCGCGGGGCAGTACTTC. This gives the protein CSVLATGGAGQYF.

The chain uses TRBV18 and TRBJ2-5, with 12 bases that match TRBD1. The CDR3 extends over 16 amino acids. Germline V gene data show CDR1 as KGHSH and CDR2 as LQKENI. Losses at the gene ends were 6 bases for V and 2 bases for J; bases not matched to a gene: 7. CDR3 in amino acids: CASSETGQGAQETQYF. In nucleotides, the CDR3 is TGTGCCAGCTCGGAAACGGGACAGGGGGCTCAAGAGACCCAGTACTTC.

The chain employs TRBV5-5 and TRBJ2-1; a weak D match, TRBD2 (6 bases). Germline CDR1 and CDR2: SGHKS and YYEKEE (reference sequence). V lost 0 bases and J 4 bases, leaving 11 bases between the germline ends. The CDR3 is made up of 15 amino acids. CDR3 DNA sequence: TGTGCCAGCAGCTTGGATGCGGGGTTGTACAATGAGCAGTTCTTC. Protein sequence: CASSLDAGLYNEQFF. Full variable domain (outside the CDR3, taken from reference TRBV5-5 and TRBJ2-1): DAGVTQSPTHLIKTRGQQVTLRCSPISGHKSVSWYQQVLGQGPQFIFQYYEKEERGRGNFPDRFSARQFPNYSSELNVNALLLGDSALYLCASSLDAGLYNEQFFGPGTRLTVL.

This clonotype appeared a few times. The V call is TRBV7-2, the J call TRBJ1-1, with 7 bases lining up with TRBD1. The CDR3 extends over 14 amino acids. Looked up from germline, CDR1 is SGHTA and CDR2 is FQGNSA. V lost 5 bases to trimming and J lost 5 bases; unmatched junction nucleotides: 8. The CDR3 nucleotides read TGTGCCAGCAGCCCACTTCAGGGGGGAACTGAAGCTTTCTTT. This encodes CASSPLQGGTEAFF. The variable domain in full, completed from reference TRBV7-2 and TRBJ1-1, reads GAGVSQSPSNKVTEKGKDVELRCDPISGHTALYWYRQSLGQGLEFLIYFQGNSAPDKSGLPSDRFSAERTGGSVSTLTIQRTQQEDSAVYLCASSPLQGGTEAFFGQGTRLTVV.

This clonotype was seen only a few times. The rearrangement joins TRBV3-1 to TRBJ2-7, with 9 bases lining up with TRBD1. This CDR3 is built from 18 residues. Germline CDR1 is LGHDT and CDR2 is YNNKEL (reference sequence). V lost 2 bases to trimming and J lost 2 bases; unmatched junction nucleotides: 13. CDR3 sequence: CASSQSHRGPLPTYEQYF. The CDR3 bases are TGTGCCAGCAGCCAAAGCCACAGGGGGCCCCTACCTACCTACGAGCAGTACTTC.

The V and J genes are TRBV5-5 and TRBJ1-5, with 7 bases that match TRBD1. The V segment lost 2 bases and the J segment 4 bases; nucleotides outside the gene matches: 9. The CDR3 spans 16 residues. The germline gives CDR1 SGHKS, CDR2 YYEKEE (reference sequence). The CDR3, as DNA: TGTGCCAGCAGCTTATCCGGGACAGAAATTAATCAGCCCCAGCATTTT. It yields the protein CASSLSGTEINQPQHF.

The V and J genes are TRBV24-1 and TRBJ2-5; D uncertain. The germline gives CDR1 KGHDR, CDR2 SFDVKD. V was trimmed by 4 bases and J by 9 bases, leaving 17 bases between them. CDR3 size: 14 residues. CDR3 sequence reads: CATSETGIGKAQYF. In nucleotides, the CDR3 is TGTGCCACCAGTGAGACGGGTATCGGTAAGGCCCAGTACTTC.

This clonotype has only a few counts. This may be a read error: a much more frequent sequence differs by one nucleotide. V usage is TRBV9 and J usage is TRBJ2-5; 7 bases map to TRBD1. With 0 bases clipped from V and 4 bases from J, the junction kept 3 bases outside the gene matches. The CDR3 length is 14 residues. Per germline, CDR1 SGDLS and CDR2 YYNGEE. This CDR3 reads CASSVGTGAETQYF. CDR3 sequence (DNA): TGTGCCAGCAGCGTAGGTACAGGGGCAGAGACCCAGTACTTC.

The chain carries TRBV20-1 and TRBJ1-2; perhaps TRBD1 as D (5 bases). The CDR3 covers 13 residues. V shed 0 bases and J shed 6 bases, with 11 bases lying between them. Per the germline V gene, CDR1 is DFQATT and CDR2 is SNEGSKA (reference sequence). DNA of the CDR3: TGCAGTGCTAGAGAGCGGACAAGAGATGGCTACACCTTC. Translated: CSARERTRDGYTF.

In this sample, this clonotype turned up a few times. The chain has TRBV5-5 and TRBJ2-1, with D possibly matching TRBD2 (5 bases). CDR3 size: 13 residues. The V end lost 0 bases, the J end lost 12 bases, and 13 bases lay between the germline ends. Germline V lookup: CDR1 SGHKS, CDR2 YYEKEE (reference sequence). The CDR3 sequence is CASSLAGGGGQFF. The CDR3 DNA follows: TGTGCCAGCAGCTTGGCCGGTGGAGGAGGGCAGTTCTTC.

There are a few counts of this clonotype. The genes are TRBV6-6 and TRBJ2-1; 7 positions agree with TRBD1. The V gene's germline CDR1 is MNHNY and CDR2 SVGAGI (reference sequence). The CDR3 length is 12 residues. With V trimmed by 10 bases and J by 6 bases, 6 bases remained unmatched. The CDR3 DNA is TGTGCCATCCTCGGGACAGTCAATGAGCAGTTCTTC. Its protein product is CAILGTVNEQFF.